This is a list of T cell receptor beta chains from one sample in a study of post-analysis software for immune sequencing data. TCRdb reprocessed the PCR reads with MiXCR, giving one entry per CDR3 protein. Here the sample spans hundreds of thousands of distinct CDR3 sequences, under 55% being singletons. The sample taken for sequencing was blood. All receptors derive from a girl between 5 and 17 years old with multiple sclerosis. The CDR3 runs from the conserved cysteine through the conserved F or W. The D gene is left open where the match is weak. Clone size appears in some rows only: once, few, many, or a class for an expanded clone.

D: NA; J: TRBJ2-7; V: TRBV9; size: NA; CDR3: CASSPRQSSYEQYF; DNA: TGTGCCAGCAGCCCTCGACAGAGCTCCTACGAGCAGTACTTC
D: NA; J: TRBJ2-1; V: TRBV7-2; size: NA; CDR3: CASTVSGGSYNEQFF; DNA: TGTGCCAGCACCGTTAGCGGAGGCTCCTACAATGAGCAGTTCTTC
D: TRBD1; J: TRBJ1-2; V: TRBV12-3/TRBV12-4; size: NA; CDR3: CASSFGTGADGYTF; DNA: TGTGCCAGCAGTTTCGGGACAGGGGCGGATGGCTACACCTTC
D: NA; J: TRBJ1-2; V: TRBV11-2; size: NA; CDR3: CASSLGTSHYGYTF; DNA: TGTGCCAGCAGCTTGGGGACGTCCCACTATGGCTACACCTTC
D: TRBD2; J: TRBJ2-7; V: TRBV20-1; size: NA; CDR3: CSATPGGYEQYF; DNA: TGCAGTGCTACCCCGGGGGGATACGAGCAGTACTTC
D: TRBD1; J: TRBJ2-5; V: TRBV28; size: NA; CDR3: CASSPLDRGRGETQYF; DNA: TGTGCCAGCAGCCCCCTCGACAGGGGGAGAGGAGAGACCCAGTACTTC
D: NA; J: TRBJ2-7; V: TRBV30; size: NA; CDR3: CAWTVGATSSYEQYF; DNA: TGTGCCTGGACGGTGGGGGCGACGAGCTCCTACGAGCAGTACTTC
D: TRBD2; J: TRBJ2-3; V: TRBV27; size: NA; CDR3: CASSQIGLAGDTQYF; DNA: TGTGCCAGCAGCCAAATCGGGCTAGCGGGAGATACGCAGTATTTT
D: NA; J: TRBJ2-1; V: TRBV20-1; size: NA; CDR3: CSRDFSYNEQFF; DNA: TGCAGTAGGGACTTTTCCTACAATGAGCAGTTCTTC
D: TRBD1; J: TRBJ2-7; V: TRBV10-3; size: NA; CDR3: CAISRGLYEQYF; DNA: TGTGCCATCAGCAGGGGGCTCTACGAGCAGTACTTC
D: TRBD2; J: TRBJ2-7; V: TRBV27; size: NA; CDR3: CASSLGGRWGEQYF; DNA: TGTGCCAGCAGTCTAGGCGGGAGGTGGGGCGAGCAGTACTTC
D: NA; J: TRBJ2-7; V: TRBV7-9; size: few; CDR3: CASSPRTTYEQYF; DNA: TGTGCCAGCAGCCCGCGGACAACCTACGAGCAGTACTTC
D: NA; J: TRBJ2-5; V: TRBV12-3/TRBV12-4; size: NA; CDR3: CASSLGLYQETQYF; DNA: TGTGCCAGCAGTTTAGGACTGTACCAAGAGACCCAGTACTTC
D: NA; J: TRBJ1-2; V: TRBV7-9; size: NA; CDR3: CASSRRRTLGYGYTF; DNA: TGTGCCAGCAGCCGCAGAAGGACCCTGGGCTATGGCTACACCTTC
D: NA; J: TRBJ2-7; V: TRBV7-2; size: NA; CDR3: CASSEDITYEQYF; DNA: TGCGCCAGCAGCGAGGACATAACCTACGAGCAGTACTTC
D: NA; J: TRBJ2-3; V: TRBV4-1; size: few; CDR3: CASSLQDPGISDTQYF; DNA: TGCGCCAGCAGTCTACAGGACCCCGGGATTTCAGATACGCAGTATTTT
D: TRBD2; J: TRBJ2-1; V: TRBV6-5; size: NA; CDR3: CASTQPGLAEQFF; DNA: TGTGCCAGCACCCAGCCGGGACTAGCGGAGCAGTTCTTC
D: TRBD1; J: TRBJ2-4; V: TRBV4-1; size: few; CDR3: CASSQLGRTGGAPSNIQYF; DNA: TGCGCCAGCAGCCAACTCGGCAGGACAGGTGGGGCCCCCAGCAACATTCAGTACTTC
D: NA; J: TRBJ2-7; V: TRBV7-2; size: NA; CDR3: CASSLAGTVYEQYF; DNA: TGTGCCAGCAGCCTCGCGGGGACAGTCTACGAGCAGTACTTC
D: NA; J: TRBJ1-2; V: TRBV20-1; size: few; CDR3: CSALSSGGLGYTF; DNA: TGCAGTGCCCTCTCTTCGGGGGGGCTTGGCTACACCTTC
D: TRBD1; J: TRBJ2-7; V: TRBV20-1; size: few; CDR3: CSASGEDRVYEQYF; DNA: TGCAGTGCTAGTGGGGAGGACAGGGTCTACGAGCAGTACTTC
D: NA; J: TRBJ1-2; V: TRBV5-1; size: few; CDR3: CASSQGIRYGYTF; DNA: TGCGCCAGCAGCCAAGGGATCCGTTATGGCTACACCTTC
D: TRBD2; J: TRBJ2-5; V: TRBV9; size: NA; CDR3: CASSGGTSGYQETQYF; DNA: TGTGCCAGCAGCGGCGGGACTAGCGGGTACCAAGAGACCCAGTACTTC
D: NA; J: TRBJ1-5; V: TRBV29-1; size: NA; CDR3: CSVKINSNQPQHF; DNA: TGCAGCGTTAAGATAAATAGCAATCAGCCCCAGCATTTT
D: NA; J: TRBJ1-5; V: TRBV10-1; size: NA; CDR3: CASSDGGEPQHF; DNA: TGCGCCAGCAGTGATGGGGGTGAGCCCCAGCATTTT
D: NA; J: TRBJ2-1; V: TRBV9; size: NA; CDR3: CASSVELPGTRVYNEQFF; DNA: TGTGCCAGCAGCGTAGAGCTCCCAGGGACACGGGTATACAATGAGCAGTTCTTC
D: NA; J: TRBJ1-5; V: TRBV20-1; size: NA; CDR3: CSAIWAGRDQPQHF; DNA: TGCAGTGCTATCTGGGCAGGGAGGGATCAGCCCCAGCATTTT
D: NA; J: TRBJ2-1; V: TRBV11-2; size: NA; CDR3: CASSSLKGEINEQFF; DNA: TGTGCCAGCAGCTCACTAAAGGGGGAGATCAATGAGCAGTTCTTC
D: NA; J: TRBJ2-5; V: TRBV10-3; size: NA; CDR3: CAISEGVYQETQYF; DNA: TGTGCCATCAGTGAGGGGGTGTACCAAGAGACCCAGTACTTC
D: NA; J: TRBJ2-5; V: TRBV5-1; size: NA; CDR3: CASSLDPGSETQYF; DNA: TGCGCCAGCAGCTTGGATCCCGGCTCGGAGACCCAGTACTTC
D: NA; J: TRBJ1-1; V: TRBV7-6; size: NA; CDR3: CASSQKEGNTEAFF; DNA: TGTGCCAGCAGCCAAAAAGAAGGGAACACTGAAGCTTTCTTT
D: NA; J: TRBJ2-7; V: TRBV6-6; size: NA; CDR3: CASTQGSSYEQYF; DNA: TGTGCCAGCACCCAGGGGTCCTCCTACGAGCAGTACTTC
D: NA; J: TRBJ2-7; V: TRBV5-1; size: NA; CDR3: CASSFETVSYEQYF; DNA: TGCGCCAGCAGCTTCGAGACAGTTTCCTACGAGCAGTACTTC
D: NA; J: TRBJ2-7; V: TRBV28; size: few; CDR3: CASSRQNLSYEQYF; DNA: TGTGCCAGCAGTAGACAGAACCTCTCCTACGAGCAGTACTTC
D: TRBD2; J: TRBJ2-1; V: TRBV5-1; size: NA; CDR3: CASSTPSGGYNEQFF; DNA: TGCGCCAGCAGCACCCCTAGCGGGGGTTACAATGAGCAGTTCTTC
D: NA; J: TRBJ1-2; V: TRBV9; size: NA; CDR3: CASSVLPRGPNYGYTF; DNA: TGTGCCAGCAGCGTACTCCCCCGGGGGCCTAACTATGGCTACACCTTC
D: NA; J: TRBJ2-1; V: TRBV14; size: once; CDR3: CASSQGLPSSEQFF; DNA: TGTGCCAGCAGCCAAGGACTCCCATCAAGTGAGCAGTTCTTC
D: NA; J: TRBJ1-1; V: TRBV10-3; size: once; CDR3: CAISDEGHEAFF; DNA: TGTGCCATCAGTGATGAGGGACATGAAGCTTTCTTT
D: TRBD2; J: TRBJ2-7; V: TRBV20-1; size: NA; CDR3: CSASGTLAGAAYEQYF; DNA: TGCAGTGCGTCCGGAACCCTAGCGGGAGCAGCCTACGAGCAGTACTTC
D: TRBD2; J: TRBJ2-7; V: TRBV6-6; size: few; CDR3: CATGTSDTYEQYF; DNA: TGTGCCACCGGGACTAGCGATACCTACGAGCAGTACTTC
D: TRBD2; J: TRBJ2-5; V: TRBV12-3/TRBV12-4; size: NA; CDR3: CASSLGSAGGGEETQYF; DNA: TGTGCCAGCAGTTTGGGGTCTGCGGGAGGGGGCGAAGAGACCCAGTACTTC
D: NA; J: TRBJ1-4; V: TRBV28; size: NA; CDR3: CASSGGGKLDEKLFF; DNA: TGTGCCAGCAGTGGGGGGGGAAAACTTGATGAAAAACTGTTTTTT
D: NA; J: TRBJ1-1; V: TRBV20-1; size: NA; CDR3: CSARIQGGTEAFF; DNA: TGCAGTGCTAGAATTCAGGGCGGCACTGAAGCTTTCTTT
D: NA; J: TRBJ2-5; V: TRBV3-1; size: NA; CDR3: CASSQNHRAEETQYF; DNA: TGTGCCAGCAGCCAAAACCACAGGGCTGAAGAGACCCAGTACTTC
D: NA; J: TRBJ1-2; V: TRBV20-1; size: NA; CDR3: CSAPPGQLNYGYTF; DNA: TGCAGTGCCCCTCCGGGACAACTTAACTATGGCTACACCTTC
D: NA; J: TRBJ1-2; V: TRBV28; size: NA; CDR3: CASTSQADPNYGYTF; DNA: TGTGCCAGCACTAGCCAGGCCGATCCTAACTATGGCTACACCTTC
D: TRBD2; J: TRBJ2-1; V: TRBV7-9; size: NA; CDR3: CASSPLPAGGRNEQFF; DNA: TGTGCCAGCAGCCCCCTACCAGCGGGGGGGCGGAATGAGCAGTTCTTC
D: TRBD2; J: TRBJ2-3; V: TRBV27; size: NA; CDR3: CASSLTSGKRDTQYF; DNA: TGTGCCAGCAGTTTGACTAGCGGGAAGAGGGATACGCAGTATTTT
D: NA; J: TRBJ2-3; V: TRBV20-1; size: NA; CDR3: CSWPFGDTQYF; DNA: TGCAGTTGGCCCTTCGGAGATACGCAGTATTTT